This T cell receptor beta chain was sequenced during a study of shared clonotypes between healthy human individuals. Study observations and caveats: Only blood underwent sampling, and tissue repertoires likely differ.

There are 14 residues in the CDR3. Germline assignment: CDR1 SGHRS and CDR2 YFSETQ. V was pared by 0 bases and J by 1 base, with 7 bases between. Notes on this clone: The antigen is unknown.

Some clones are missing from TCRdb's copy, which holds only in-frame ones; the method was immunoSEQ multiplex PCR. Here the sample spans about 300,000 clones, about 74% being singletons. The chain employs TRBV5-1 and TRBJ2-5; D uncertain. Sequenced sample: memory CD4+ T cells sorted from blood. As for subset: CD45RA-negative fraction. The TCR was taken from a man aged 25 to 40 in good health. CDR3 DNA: TGCGCCAGCAGCTTGGTTCAGCCCCAAGAGACCCAGTACTTC. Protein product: CASSLVQPQETQYF.